This T cell receptor (beta chain) was recovered during a study of post-analysis software for immune sequencing data. Whole-study context: Patients had relapsing-remitting, secondary progressive or progressive-relapsing multiple sclerosis; some lacked subtype.

V lost 2 bases and J lost 3, with 13 bases in between. This CDR3 comprises 15 residues. CDR1 MNHNY and CDR2 SVGAGI come from the germline V gene (reference sequence). Study-wide findings and caveats: When compared against controls, multiple sclerosis patients showed significantly lower normalized Chao1 diversity. A handful of TRBV segments were more frequent in patients than controls; TRBV5-6, TRBV5-1 and TRBV20-1 belonged to this group.

Sequencing libraries made from TCR beta cDNA carried unique molecular identifiers. It was from about 1 to 10 million T cells that about half a million cDNA molecules came. TCRdb re-called the PCR reads through MiXCR, storing one row per CDR3 protein. Here the sample spans more than 500,000 distinct CDR3 sequences, around 31% being singletons. Comment on this clonotype: The antigen is not known.

V gene TRBV6-6 combines with J gene TRBJ1-2, with D possibly being TRBD1 (6 bases). The sequencing input was blood. This TCR derives from a girl aged 2 to 17 with multiple sclerosis. CDR3 protein: CASSYGGQVDYGYTF. CDR3 DNA: TGTGCCAGCAGTTACGGGGGGCAAGTAGACTATGGCTACACCTTC.